This T cell receptor beta chain emerged from a study of shared clonotypes between healthy human individuals. Ten immunoSEQ deep assay plates were used by the authors to sequence unsorted PBMC DNA. Sequencing used immunoSEQ multiplex PCR; TCRdb keeps in-frame clones, though not all of them. This sample carries about 490,000 clones, approximately 80% of them seen once, and the ten largest clones take approximately 12%. Findings and caveats of the study: Clonotype sharing across donors was expected to vary with sequencing depth.

V was pared by 2 bases and J by 4 bases, with 11 bases of the junction left unmatched. CDR3 length: 17 amino acids. Germline CDR1 and CDR2: LNHDA and SQIVND (reference sequence). On this clone itself: What it recognizes is unknown.

The genes are TRBV19 and TRBJ1-2; 9 bases line up with TRBD1. This clonotype was obtained from a woman aged 35 to 49 in good health. Some clones in this sample may be carry-over from other donors' samples. The specimen sequenced was PBMCs. DNA of the CDR3: TGTGCCAGTAGTATATACCCGGACAGGGGTATGGGCTATGGCTACACCTTC. Its translation: CASSIYPDRGMGYGYTF.